A selection of T cell receptor beta chains follows, all from one sample in a study of T cell responses to AZD1222 COVID-19 vaccine. Repertoires were generated with immunoSEQ multiplex PCR, while TCRdb's copy carries only in-frame clones and drops some. The sample lists about 100,000 clones, just over 90% occurring once. Sample: peripheral blood, taken 28 days after the second AZD1222 dose. All receptors derive from an adult who received the AZD1222 COVID-19 vaccine. The CDR3 runs from the conserved cysteine through the conserved F or W. Each record gives: V gene, D gene, CDR3 length, clone size, J gene, CDR3 protein, CDR3 DNA. A D gene is named only where the DNA matches it firmly. The size field is filled for only some rows; it gives once, few, many or a size class.

TRBV29-1,-,10,once,TRBJ1-1,CSAEGPGAFF,TGCAGCGCAGAGGGGCCGGGAGCTTTCTTT
TRBV19,TRBD2,14,-,TRBJ2-1,CASSNRGRIDEQFF,TGTGCCAGTAGTAATCGCGGGAGAATTGATGAGCAGTTCTTC
TRBV4-2,TRBD2,15,many,TRBJ2-1,CASSQDPTSHNEQFF,TGTGCCAGCAGCCAAGATCCGACTAGCCACAATGAGCAGTTCTTC
TRBV6-5,-,13,-,TRBJ2-1,CASKVLGTHEQFF,TGTGCCAGCAAGGTTTTGGGGACCCATGAGCAGTTCTTC
TRBV10-3,-,12,-,TRBJ2-3,CAISDRTDTQYF,TGTGCCATCAGTGACCGCACAGATACGCAGTATTTT
TRBV5-8,TRBD1,15,once,TRBJ2-4,CASSLQGMAKNIQYF,TGTGCCAGCAGCTTACAGGGGATGGCCAAAAACATTCAGTACTTC
TRBV6-4,-,13,-,TRBJ1-5,CASSEGFGRPQHF,TGTGCCAGCAGTGAAGGGTTCGGACGGCCCCAGCATTTT
TRBV7-8,TRBD2,18,-,TRBJ2-3,CASSFLSPSGDSTDTQYF,TGTGCCAGCAGCTTTTTGAGCCCTAGCGGGGATAGCACAGATACGCAGTATTTT
TRBV4-1,-,20,-,TRBJ2-3,CASSQDVKVAGGGATDTQYF,TGCGCCAGCAGCCAAGATGTTAAGGTGGCCGGTGGGGGAGCAACAGATACGCAGTATTTT
TRBV27,-,13,once,TRBJ1-2,CASQPSDGYGYTF,TGTGCCAGCCAACCTTCCGACGGTTATGGCTACACCTTC
TRBV18,TRBD1,14,-,TRBJ1-4,CASSETGGNEKLFF,TGTGCCAGCTCCGAGACAGGGGGTAATGAAAAACTGTTTTTT
TRBV11-2,TRBD2,15,once,TRBJ2-1,CASSYRTSGSTEQFF,TGTGCCAGCAGCTACCGGACTAGCGGGAGCACTGAGCAGTTCTTC
TRBV18,-,13,-,TRBJ2-3,CASSPANTDTQYF,TGTGCCAGCTCACCTGCAAACACAGATACGCAGTATTTT